This note documents a single T cell receptor (beta chain) sequence. Its antigen remains unidentified. This sample stems from a study of early T cells in non-severe SARS-CoV-2 infection. Overall study: RNA in bulk from unsorted whole blood was sequenced, and chains were unpaired. Study-level results: A preference for anti-spike CD8 responses marked VDJdb matching, which missed private and CD4 specificities.

Unique molecular identifiers were affixed to single, distinct cDNA molecules. TCRdb recomputed calls from the 5' RACE reads with MiXCR, one row per CDR3 protein. The sample shows about 37,000 distinct CDR3 sequences, 4.5% to 7% of them seen only once. The TCR sequence derives from an adult who was a healthcare worker with PCR-confirmed SARS-CoV-2 infection or an uninfected control (not recorded which). The sequenced sample consisted of whole blood.

CDR3 coding DNA: TGTGCCAGCAGTTACCTCGAGGGGGCCGTCAATCAGCCCCAGCATTTT. Protein product: CASSYLEGAVNQPQHF. The chain carries TRBV6-2 or TRBV6-3 and TRBJ1-5; TRBD1 agrees at 7 bases. With 2 bases clipped from V and 3 bases from J, the junction kept 7 bases outside the gene matches. The CDR3 runs 16 residues. CDR1 and CDR2 (germline): MNHEY, SVGEGT.